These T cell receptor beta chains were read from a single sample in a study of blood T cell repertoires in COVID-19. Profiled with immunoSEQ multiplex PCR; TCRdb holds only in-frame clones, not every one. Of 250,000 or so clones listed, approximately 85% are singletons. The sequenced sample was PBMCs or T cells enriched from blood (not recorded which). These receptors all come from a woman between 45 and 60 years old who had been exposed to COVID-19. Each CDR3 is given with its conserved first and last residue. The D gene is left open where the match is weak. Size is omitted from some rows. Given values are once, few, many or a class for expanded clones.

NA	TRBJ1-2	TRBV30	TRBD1	CAWGRDREPNYGYTF	TGTGCCTGGGGCCGGGACAGGGAACCTAACTATGGCTACACCTTC
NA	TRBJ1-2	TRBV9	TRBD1	CASSVRWDSSNYGYTF	TGTGCCAGCAGCGTACGCTGGGACAGTAGTAACTATGGCTACACCTTC
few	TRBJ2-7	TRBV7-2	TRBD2	CASSLFAAGGEQYF	TGTGCCAGCAGCTTATTCGCAGCGGGGGGCGAGCAGTACTTC
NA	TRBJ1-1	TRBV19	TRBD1	CASSEQGLMNTEAFF	TGTGCCAGTAGTGAACAGGGGTTGATGAACACTGAAGCTTTCTTT
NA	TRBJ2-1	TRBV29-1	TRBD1	CSVVEGAGYNEQFF	TGCAGCGTTGTTGAGGGGGCAGGTTACAATGAGCAGTTCTTC
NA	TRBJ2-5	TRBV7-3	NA	CASSLRGEETQYF	TGTGCCAGCAGCTTAAGGGGCGAAGAGACCCAGTACTTC
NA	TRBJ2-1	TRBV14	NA	CASSQVRVTEQFF	TGTGCCAGCAGCCAAGTGCGGGTTACTGAGCAGTTCTTC
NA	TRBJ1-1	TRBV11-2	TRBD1	CASSLGQGGDTEAFF	TGTGCCAGCAGCTTAGGACAGGGCGGAGACACTGAAGCTTTCTTT
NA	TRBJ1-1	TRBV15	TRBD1	CATSRGDSAGEAFF	TGTGCCACCAGCAGAGGGGACAGTGCCGGTGAAGCTTTCTTT
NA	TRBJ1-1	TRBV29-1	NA	CSVEDFRGKTEAFF	TGCAGCGTTGAAGATTTTAGGGGGAAGACTGAAGCTTTCTTT
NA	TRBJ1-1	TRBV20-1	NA	CSAHPNTEAFF	TGCAGTGCTCATCCGAACACTGAAGCTTTCTTT
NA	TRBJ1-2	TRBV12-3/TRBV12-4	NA	CASGNRTAYGYTF	TGTGCCAGCGGTAATCGGACAGCCTATGGCTACACCTTC
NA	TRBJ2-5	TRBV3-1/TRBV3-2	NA	CASSQGSGLRETQYF	TGTGCCAGCAGCCAAGGTTCGGGGTTGAGGGAGACCCAGTACTTC
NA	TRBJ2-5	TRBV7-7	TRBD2	CASSLGGGVRETQYF	TGTGCCAGCAGCTTAGGCGGGGGGGTGCGAGAGACCCAGTACTTC
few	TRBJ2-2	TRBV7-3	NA	CASSSQGRGGELFF	TGTGCCAGCAGCTCCCAGGGGAGGGGCGGGGAGCTGTTTTTT
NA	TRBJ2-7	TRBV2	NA	CASNQGYYEQYF	TGTGCCAGCAACCAGGGGTACTACGAGCAGTACTTC
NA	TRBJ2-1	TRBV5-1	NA	CASSLEAKINEQFF	TGCGCCAGCAGCTTGGAAGCGAAAATCAATGAGCAGTTCTTC
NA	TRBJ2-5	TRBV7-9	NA	CASSREGTGSEETQYF	TGTGCCAGCAGCCGAGAGGGTACAGGGAGTGAAGAGACCCAGTACTTC
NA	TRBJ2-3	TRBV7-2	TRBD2	CASSTGTSADTQYF	TGTGCCAGCAGCACCGGGACTAGCGCAGATACGCAGTATTTT
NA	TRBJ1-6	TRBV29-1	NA	CSVKFSQGNSPLHF	TGCAGCGTTAAATTTTCACAGGGTAATTCACCCCTCCACTTT
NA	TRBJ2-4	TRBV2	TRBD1	CASRGTVKNIQYF	TGTGCCAGCAGGGGGACAGTAAAAAACATTCAGTACTTC
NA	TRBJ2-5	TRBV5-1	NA	CASSEWRTPDQETQYF	TGCGCCAGCAGTGAATGGCGGACTCCGGACCAAGAGACCCAGTACTTC
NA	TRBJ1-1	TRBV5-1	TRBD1	CASSLSGTGVAEAFF	TGCGCCAGCAGCTTGAGCGGGACAGGGGTCGCTGAAGCTTTCTTT
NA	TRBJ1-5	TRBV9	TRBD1	CASSQGQGYNQPQHF	TGTGCCAGCAGCCAGGGACAGGGTTACAATCAGCCCCAGCATTTT
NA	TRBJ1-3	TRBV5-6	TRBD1	CASSLVGTGTGNTIYF	TGTGCCAGCAGCTTGGTCGGGACAGGGACTGGAAACACCATATATTTT
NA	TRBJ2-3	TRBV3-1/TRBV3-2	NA	CASKRASTDTQYF	TGTGCCAGCAAGAGGGCAAGCACAGATACGCAGTATTTT
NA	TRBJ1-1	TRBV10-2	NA	CASRSPRLNTEAFF	TGCGCCAGCAGAAGCCCGAGATTGAACACTGAAGCTTTCTTT
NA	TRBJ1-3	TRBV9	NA	CASSHGGPGNTIYF	TGTGCCAGCAGCCACGGTGGGCCCGGAAACACCATATATTTT
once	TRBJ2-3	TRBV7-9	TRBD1	CASSPRTGERTDTQYF	TGTGCCAGCAGCCCAAGGACAGGAGAACGCACAGATACGCAGTATTTT
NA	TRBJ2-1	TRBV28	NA	CASSFAGYNEQFF	TGTGCCAGCAGTTTTGCGGGGTACAATGAGCAGTTCTTC
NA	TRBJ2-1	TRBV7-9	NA	CASSLSGGPSYEQFF	TGTGCCAGCAGCCTCTCCGGGGGACCGAGCTATGAGCAGTTCTTC
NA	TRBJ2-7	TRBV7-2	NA	CASSSAGDHEQYF	TGTGCCAGCAGCTCGGCAGGGGATCACGAGCAGTACTTC
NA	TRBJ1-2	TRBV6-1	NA	CASSDNPDYGYTF	TGTGCCAGCAGTGATAATCCAGACTATGGCTACACCTTC
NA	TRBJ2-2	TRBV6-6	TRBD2	CASSSRLAGGGELFF	TGTGCCAGCAGTTCCCGACTAGCGGGGGGCGGGGAGCTGTTTTTT
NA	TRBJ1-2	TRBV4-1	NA	CASSQQPIRGYTF	TGCGCCAGCAGCCAACAACCAATTCGGGGCTACACCTTC
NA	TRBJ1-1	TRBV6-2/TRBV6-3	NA	CASSFGPNTEAFF	TGTGCCAGCAGTTTCGGTCCGAACACTGAAGCTTTCTTT
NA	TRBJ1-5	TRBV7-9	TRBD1	CASSPGQANQPQHF	TGTGCCAGCAGCCCGGGACAGGCTAATCAGCCCCAGCATTTT
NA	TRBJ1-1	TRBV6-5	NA	CASSYRRNREAFF	TGTGCCAGCAGTTACCGGCGGAACAGGGAAGCTTTCTTT
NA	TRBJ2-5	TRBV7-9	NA	CASSSRDIARKETQYF	TGTGCCAGCAGCTCCCGGGACATAGCACGGAAGGAGACCCAGTACTTC
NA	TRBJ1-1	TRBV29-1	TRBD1	CSVVTGAVNTEAFF	TGCAGCGTAGTGACAGGGGCAGTGAACACTGAAGCTTTCTTT
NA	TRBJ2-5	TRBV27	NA	CASSLSGGGAPGETQYF	TGTGCCAGCAGTTTATCGGGAGGGGGGGCCCCCGGAGAGACCCAGTACTTC
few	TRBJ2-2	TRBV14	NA	CASSWHTGELFF	TGTGCCAGCAGTTGGCACACCGGGGAGCTGTTTTTT
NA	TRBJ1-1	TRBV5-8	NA	CASSFRGQQNTEAFF	TGTGCCAGCAGCTTCCGTGGACAGCAGAACACTGAAGCTTTCTTT
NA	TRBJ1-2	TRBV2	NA	CASSEKPGIYGYTF	TGTGCCAGCAGTGAAAAGCCAGGTATTTATGGCTACACCTTC
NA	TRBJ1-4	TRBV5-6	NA	CASSSGLEGTNEKLFF	TGTGCCAGCAGCTCAGGACTTGAGGGAACTAATGAAAAACTGTTTTTT
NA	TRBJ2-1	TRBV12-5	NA	CASGFLGGDNEQFF	TGTGCTAGTGGTTTTCTGGGGGGAGACAATGAGCAGTTCTTC
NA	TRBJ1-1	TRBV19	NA	CASSIDLSGVRTRNTEAFF	TGTGCCAGTAGTATAGACCTATCCGGGGTCCGAACTCGGAACACTGAAGCTTTCTTT
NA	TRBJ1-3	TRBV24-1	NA	CATSDYLGNTIYF	TGTGCCACCAGTGACTACTTGGGAAACACCATATATTTT
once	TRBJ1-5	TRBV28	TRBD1	CASSPDRGKLSNQPQHF	TGTGCCAGCAGTCCGGACAGGGGGAAGCTTAGCAATCAGCCCCAGCATTTT
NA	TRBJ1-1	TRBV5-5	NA	CASSFSGLTEAFF	TGTGCCAGCAGCTTTTCGGGGTTGACTGAAGCTTTCTTT
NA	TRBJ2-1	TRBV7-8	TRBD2	CASSLESGGRGNEQFF	TGTGCCAGCAGCTTAGAGAGCGGGGGAAGGGGCAATGAGCAGTTCTTC
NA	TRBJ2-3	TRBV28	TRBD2	CASSPGLASTDTQYF	TGTGCCAGCAGTCCAGGACTAGCTAGCACAGATACGCAGTATTTT
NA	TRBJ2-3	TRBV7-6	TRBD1	CASSLARNRGNTQYF	TGTGCCAGCAGCTTAGCGCGGAACAGGGGGAATACGCAGTATTTT
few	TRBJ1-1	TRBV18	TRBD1	CASSPPAGGRQNTEAFF	TGTGCCAGCTCACCACCGGCAGGGGGCCGGCAAAACACTGAAGCTTTCTTT